This passage covers 9 T cell receptor beta chains from one sample sequenced in a study of graft-versus-host responses after intestinal transplantation. Repertoires were generated with immunoSEQ multiplex PCR, while TCRdb's copy carries only in-frame clones and drops some. This table has some 87,000 clones, roughly 90% appearing once. These receptors have no identified antigens. The source was unstimulated CD4+ T cells sorted from spleen or lymph node cells, collected before intestinal transplant. The receptor source for this set is a human donor who received an intestinal transplant.

In this sample, this clone turned up once. The rearrangement uses TRBV5-1 and TRBJ2-3; D remains unclear. The V end lost 2 bases, the J end lost 0 bases, and 10 bases lay between the germline ends. Germline CDR1 reads SGHRS; CDR2 reads YFSETQ. The CDR3 has 15 residues. CDR3 sequence: CASSFAQTSTDTQYF. CDR3 bases: TGCGCCAGCAGCTTTGCCCAGACTAGCACAGATACGCAGTATTTT.

The chain's CDR3 is CAWSLTGAGNTIYF. The CDR3 bases are TGTGCCTGGAGCCTGACAGGGGCTGGAAACACCATATATTTT. The chain employs TRBV30 and TRBJ1-3; TRBD1 matches 8 bases. There are 14 residues in the CDR3. Germline V gene data show CDR1 as GTSNPN and CDR2 as SVGIG (reference sequence). J gave up 2 bases and V 3 bases, and 3 bases lay outside the gene matches.

The genes are TRBV4-2 and TRBJ2-1; 8 nucleotides agree with TRBD2. V lost 1 base, J lost 8 bases, and 1 base stayed unmatched. The CDR3 is 13 amino acids. The germline gives CDR1 LGHNA, CDR2 YNFKEQ. CDR3 bases: TGTGCCAGCAGCCAAGGGACTAGCTATGAGCAGTTCTTC. This translates into CASSQGTSYEQFF.

The CDR3 DNA sequence: TGTGCCAGCAGCCGACAGGGGGCTCCCATGAACACTGAAGCTTTCTTT. It is translated as CASSRQGAPMNTEAFF. The chain is built from TRBV16 and TRBJ1-1, with 10 bases fitting TRBD1. The CDR3 extends over 16 amino acids. V dropped 4 bases and J dropped 0; count of bases not matched to a gene: 5. CDR1 KGHSY and CDR2 FQNENV come from the germline V gene.

The chain uses TRBV6-4 and TRBJ2-1; the D gene is possibly TRBD2 (5 bases). Looked up from germline, CDR1 is MRHNA and CDR2 is SNTAGT. V was shortened by 5 bases and J by 7 bases, with 21 bases between the two germline ends. The CDR3 is made up of 16 amino acids. The CDR3 reads CASSREGRALLNEQFF. The CDR3 DNA follows: TGTGCCAGCAGTAGAGAAGGGCGGGCGTTGTTGAATGAGCAGTTCTTC.

The chain carries TRBV6-5 and TRBJ2-1; no clear D gene. Germline values: CDR1 MNHEY, CDR2 SVGAGI. This CDR3 contains 14 residues. V lost 5 bases, J lost 4 bases, and 12 bases lay in between. CDR3 in DNA: TGTGCCAGCAGTGAGGACGGACGGTACAATGAGCAGTTCTTC. As protein: CASSEDGRYNEQFF.

This chain joins TRBV27 and TRBJ1-2; no firm D call. Germline lookup yields CDR1 MNHEY and CDR2 SMNVEV (reference sequence). The germline V and J ends were trimmed by 3 bases and 9 bases, with 11 bases remaining between them. The CDR3 has 12 amino acids. CDR3: CASSFPGGSYTF. For the CDR3, the DNA is TGTGCCAGCAGTTTCCCCGGCGGTAGCTACACCTTC.

This clone has more than one count but fewer than ten. The CDR3 DNA reads TGTGCCAGCAGTGAACCCGTCCTGACTTTC. It translates to CASSEPVLTF. The rearrangement joins TRBV6-1 to TRBJ2-6; the D is unclear. CDR1 and CDR2 from the germline V gene are MNHNS and SASEGT. V lost 2 bases, J lost 12 bases, and 2 bases lay in between. The CDR3 is made up of 10 amino acids.

This chain joins TRBV25-1 and TRBJ2-3; 7 bases line up with TRBD2. Germline lookup yields CDR1 MGHDK and CDR2 SYGVNS. V shed 3 bases, J shed 2 bases, and the junction held 5 bases outside the gene matches. This CDR3 is 15 amino acids long. The CDR3: CASSDGGSATDTQYF. The CDR3 bases are TGTGCCAGCAGTGACGGGGGGTCAGCCACAGATACGCAGTATTTT.